These T cell receptor beta chains were read from a single sample in a study of T cell responses to AZD1222 COVID-19 vaccine. Produced via immunoSEQ multiplex PCR; TCRdb's table is partial and in-frame only. The sample lists about 200,000 clones, about 92% occurring once. This sample comprised peripheral blood, obtained on day 0 of MenACWY control vaccination. The receptors were gathered from an adult in good health. Both conserved end residues are part of each CDR3. The D gene is left open where the match is weak. Clone size, where shown, is once, few, many, or a class for clones that have expanded.

TRBV13	TRBD1	TRBJ1-6	NA	CASSYDRGINSPLHF	TGTGCCAGCAGCTACGACAGGGGGATAAATTCACCCCTCCACTTT
TRBV15	NA	TRBJ1-5	once	CATSNGTHSNQPQHF	TGTGCCACCAGCAATGGGACACATAGCAATCAGCCCCAGCATTTT
TRBV2	NA	TRBJ1-2	NA	CASSENGMGSYGYTF	TGTGCCAGCAGTGAAAATGGGATGGGATCTTATGGCTACACCTTC
TRBV11-3	NA	TRBJ1-1	NA	CASSSTSQGSEAFF	TGTGCCAGCAGCAGTACGAGTCAGGGGTCTGAAGCTTTCTTT
TRBV3-1/TRBV3-2	TRBD1	TRBJ1-3	NA	CASSPTGATGNTIYF	TGTGCCAGCAGCCCCACAGGGGCTACTGGAAACACCATATATTTT
TRBV5-8	NA	TRBJ2-2	NA	CASSLASGYTGELFF	TGTGCCAGCAGCTTGGCGAGCGGTTACACCGGGGAGCTGTTTTTT
TRBV5-4	NA	TRBJ1-6	NA	CASSLASSYNSPLHF	TGTGCCAGCAGCTTAGCGAGCTCCTATAATTCACCCCTCCACTTT
TRBV12-3/TRBV12-4	NA	TRBJ2-5	NA	CASSPSVQETQYF	TGTGCCAGCAGCCCTTCGGTCCAAGAGACCCAGTACTTC
TRBV10-3	NA	TRBJ2-4	NA	CAISESANRAKNIQYF	TGTGCCATCAGTGAGTCAGCAAACAGAGCCAAAAACATTCAGTACTTC
TRBV6-5	TRBD1	TRBJ1-6	NA	CASRLQGTNSPLHF	TGTGCCAGCAGACTACAGGGGACAAATTCACCCCTCCACTTT
TRBV19	TRBD1	TRBJ1-2	NA	CASSTITGEYGYTF	TGTGCCAGTAGTACAATTACAGGGGAATATGGCTACACCTTC
TRBV6-1	NA	TRBJ1-2	NA	CASSEEGRNGYTF	TGTGCCAGCAGTGAAGAGGGGAGGAATGGCTACACCTTC
TRBV12-3/TRBV12-4	NA	TRBJ1-1	NA	CASRNREGTEAFF	TGTGCCAGCAGGAACAGGGAAGGCACTGAAGCTTTCTTT
TRBV3-1/TRBV3-2	TRBD1	TRBJ2-2	NA	CASSPGQGTGELFF	TGTGCCAGCAGCCCGGGACAGGGGACCGGGGAGCTGTTTTTT
TRBV29-1	TRBD1	TRBJ1-2	NA	CSVDSGQVIRGYTF	TGCAGCGTTGATTCCGGACAGGTTATTAGGGGCTACACCTTC
TRBV20-1	TRBD1	TRBJ2-7	NA	CSAPTGRGQYF	TGCAGTGCTCCGACAGGGCGCGGGCAGTACTTC
TRBV25-1	TRBD1	TRBJ2-7	once	CASSLQAGTGPREQYF	TGTGCCAGCAGTCTCCAGGCCGGGACAGGGCCTAGGGAGCAGTACTTC
TRBV5-1	NA	TRBJ2-5	once	CASSLGVARETQYF	TGCGCCAGCAGCTTGGGTGTAGCCCGGGAGACCCAGTACTTC
TRBV3-1/TRBV3-2	NA	TRBJ1-2	NA	CASSLPGVHGYTF	TGTGCCAGCAGCCTCCCAGGGGTGCATGGCTACACCTTC
TRBV19	TRBD1	TRBJ2-1	NA	CASSISTGGYNEQFF	TGTGCCAGTAGTATAAGTACAGGGGGATACAATGAGCAGTTCTTC
TRBV5-6	NA	TRBJ1-6	NA	CASSGGRAAYNSPLHF	TGTGCCAGCAGCGGTGGTCGGGCGGCTTATAATTCACCCCTCCACTTT
TRBV30	NA	TRBJ1-2	NA	CAWRSTQWINYGYTF	TGTGCCTGGAGGAGTACCCAGTGGATCAACTATGGCTACACCTTC
TRBV6-5	TRBD1	TRBJ1-2	NA	CASRVPGQGIYGYTF	TGTGCCAGCAGGGTGCCGGGACAGGGGATCTATGGCTACACCTTC
TRBV15	TRBD2	TRBJ2-1	NA	CATSVTSGAYSSYNEQFF	TGTGCCACCAGTGTGACTAGCGGGGCCTATAGCTCCTACAATGAGCAGTTCTTC
TRBV2	NA	TRBJ1-2	NA	CASGRDNSIVLGYTF	TGTGCCAGCGGGCGGGATAACTCGATCGTTTTGGGCTACACCTTC
TRBV3-1/TRBV3-2	NA	TRBJ1-6	once	CASSQVQGNSPLHF	TGTGCCAGCAGCCAAGTCCAGGGTAATTCACCCCTCCACTTT
TRBV5-1	TRBD1	TRBJ2-1	NA	CASSFYRGQHNEQFF	TGCGCCAGCAGCTTCTACAGGGGGCAGCACAATGAGCAGTTCTTC
TRBV30	NA	TRBJ1-6	NA	CAWSVGGSSYNSPLHF	TGTGCCTGGAGTGTTGGCGGGAGCTCCTATAATTCACCCCTCCACTTT
TRBV24-1	NA	TRBJ1-5	NA	CATGQYSNQPQHF	TGTGCCACAGGACAGTATAGCAATCAGCCCCAGCATTTT
TRBV6-5	TRBD1	TRBJ1-1	NA	CASSYRGQTEAFF	TGTGCCAGCAGCTACAGGGGGCAGACTGAAGCTTTCTTT
TRBV6-5	NA	TRBJ1-4	NA	CASSTTKTGVKLFF	TGTGCCAGCAGTACCACCAAAACAGGTGTCAAACTGTTTTTT
TRBV5-1	TRBD1	TRBJ1-2	NA	CASRLVPGQGVYGYTF	TGCGCCAGCAGACTAGTTCCGGGACAGGGTGTCTATGGCTACACCTTC
TRBV19	TRBD1	TRBJ1-4	NA	CASKRTGDATNEKLFF	TGTGCCAGTAAGAGAACAGGGGATGCAACTAATGAAAAACTGTTTTTT
TRBV28	NA	TRBJ2-1	NA	CASSLRLARYEQFF	TGTGCCAGCAGTTTGAGGCTAGCAAGGTATGAGCAGTTCTTC
TRBV5-6	TRBD1	TRBJ1-4	NA	CASSSGTASSTNEKLFF	TGTGCCAGCAGCTCCGGGACAGCATCATCTACTAATGAAAAACTGTTTTTT
TRBV5-4	TRBD1	TRBJ1-4	NA	CASSRTGTGSLDSNEKLFF	TGTGCCAGCAGCCGGACCGGGACAGGGTCACTGGACAGCAATGAAAAACTGTTTTTT
TRBV6-1	NA	TRBJ1-1	NA	CASSEASGVYAFF	TGTGCCAGCAGTGAAGCGTCGGGGGTGTATGCTTTCTTT
TRBV5-3	NA	TRBJ1-5	NA	CARRSDRGNQPQHF	TGTGCCAGAAGATCGGACAGAGGGAATCAGCCCCAGCATTTT
TRBV6-5	NA	TRBJ1-2	NA	CASSYKRAGGYGYTF	TGTGCCAGCAGTTACAAGAGGGCCGGGGGCTATGGCTACACCTTC
TRBV19	NA	TRBJ1-4	once	CASSSGRATNEKLFF	TGTGCCAGTAGTTCCGGACGAGCAACTAATGAAAAACTGTTTTTT
TRBV19	NA	TRBJ1-3	NA	CASSGTSGNTIYF	TGTGCCAGTAGTGGGACCTCTGGAAACACCATATATTTT
TRBV4-3	NA	TRBJ1-1	NA	CASSQGEGRNTEAFF	TGCGCCAGCAGCCAAGGGGAGGGGAGGAACACTGAAGCTTTCTTT